This TCR beta chain is from a study of T-cell reconstitution after alpha-beta-depleted transplantation in children. The trim removed 4 bases at V and 0 bases at J, leaving 2 bases unmatched. There are 15 residues in the CDR3. Study findings and constraints: There were reportedly several hundred expanded graft clones from which alpha-beta T cells came about two months after transplant. Hyperexpanded clones declined; after one year, newly produced T cells mostly supplied diversity.

The TCRbeta library was prepared with unique molecular identifiers. TCRdb reprocessed the PCR reads with MiXCR, giving one entry per CDR3 protein. There are some 600,000 distinct CDR3 sequences in the sample; under 15% occur only once, and about 2% lies in the top ten. For this clonotype: The antigen is unknown.

This chain uses TRBV12-3 or TRBV12-4 with TRBJ2-2; 7 nucleotides agree with TRBD1. The source was PBMCs, mostly from graft donor cells, collected 360 days after TCRalphabeta/CD19-depleted stem cell transplant. The TCR comes from a male patient under 18 who had a stem cell transplant for acute myeloid leukemia, so the T cells may come from the graft donor. CDR3 loop: CASSWGQSNTGELFF. The CDR3 DNA reads TGTGCCAGCAGTTGGGGACAGTCGAACACCGGGGAGCTGTTTTTT.